One sample yielded the 24 T cell receptor beta chains listed below, sequenced in a study of blood T cell repertoires in COVID-19. Measured with immunoSEQ multiplex PCR; TCRdb has only the in-frame clones, and not every one. The data hold more than 200,000 clones, with about 89% observed a single time. The sample was PBMCs or T cells enriched from blood (not recorded which). These TCRs come from a woman aged 25 to 39 who had recovered from COVID-19.

This clone was detected only a few times. The genes are TRBV27 and TRBJ1-1; no definite D call. The CDR3 totals 14 residues. Trimming left V 3 bases short and J 0 bases short, with 8 bases between. The germline V gene encodes CDR1 MNHEY and CDR2 SMNVEV (reference sequence). For the CDR3, the DNA is TGTGCCAGCAGTTTTAGCAGCATGAACACTGAAGCTTTCTTT. The encoded protein is CASSFSSMNTEAFF.

The V call is TRBV18, the J call TRBJ1-4, with D possibly TRBD1 on 6 matching bases. The CDR3 sequence is 18 residues long. Germline CDR1 reads KGHSH; CDR2 reads LQKENI. V shed 4 bases and J shed 7 bases, with 25 bases lying between them. CDR3 coding DNA: TGTGCCAGCTCACAACCCCCGCAACTCCACAACAGGGCTGAAAAACTGTTTTTT. Its translation: CASSQPPQLHNRAEKLFF.

The rearrangement links TRBV28 to TRBJ1-6; no firm D call. Germline CDR1 reads MDHEN; CDR2 reads SYDVKM. This CDR3 has 16 amino acids. V lost 2 bases, J lost 3 bases, and 11 bases lay in between. The CDR3: CASSLNADFYNSPLHF. The CDR3 DNA reads as TGTGCCAGCAGTTTAAATGCAGATTTCTATAATTCACCCCTCCACTTT.

V and J are TRBV6-2 or TRBV6-3 and TRBJ2-3; 8 bases line up with TRBD2. The CDR3 consists of 16 residues. Germline assignment: CDR1 MNHEY and CDR2 SVGEGT. Trimming took 2 bases from V and 6 from J; bases not matched to a gene: 10. CDR3 loop: CASSYGQAGGWDTQYF. The CDR3 DNA sequence: TGTGCCAGCAGTTACGGCCAGGCGGGAGGATGGGATACGCAGTATTTT.

This clone was found a few times. The chain carries TRBV25-1 and TRBJ1-1, with D perhaps matching TRBD1 (6 bases). The CDR3 spans 14 residues. Per germline, CDR1 MGHDK and CDR2 SYGVNS. The ends were cut back, 3 bases at V and 1 base at J, with 9 bases in the middle. The CDR3 sequence: CASSDRGWNTEAFF. The CDR3 bases are TGTGCCAGCAGTGACAGGGGATGGAACACTGAAGCTTTCTTT.

The chain employs TRBV24-1 and TRBJ1-4; D not certain. Per germline, CDR1 KGHDR and CDR2 SFDVKD. Between the trimmed V and J ends, which lost 3 bases and 8 bases, there was a span of 15 bases. The CDR3 extends over 15 amino acids. The CDR3 protein is CATSDRGSTGEKLFF. CDR3 coding DNA: TGTGCCACCAGTGATCGTGGATCTACGGGGGAAAAACTGTTTTTT.

V usage is TRBV7-2 and J usage is TRBJ1-3, with D possibly being TRBD1 (6 bases). The germline CDR1 and CDR2 sequences are SGHTA and FQGNSA. The CDR3 extends over 18 amino acids. V lost 5 bases to trimming and J lost 4 bases, with 24 bases between them. CDR3 amino acids: CASSALAGGATGGNTIYF. CDR3 DNA: TGTGCCAGCAGCGCCTTAGCTGGGGGGGCGACGGGAGGAAACACCATATATTTT.

The chain joins TRBV9 to TRBJ1-2; the D is unclear. V gave up 3 bases and J gave up 4 bases, with 13 bases separating them. CDR3 size: 14 residues. The germline V gene encodes CDR1 SGDLS and CDR2 YYNGEE. CDR3 nucleotide sequence: TGTGCCAGCAGCGGACAAGGCCCCGGCTATGGCTACACCTTC. This encodes CASSGQGPGYGYTF.

The chain couples TRBV30 to TRBJ1-2; 7 nucleotides align to TRBD1. This CDR3 has 14 residues. Germline CDR1 GTSNPN, CDR2 SVGIG (reference sequence). Trimming took 0 bases from V and 3 from J; bases not matched to a gene: 4. The CDR3 DNA reads TGTGCCTGGAGTGTACAGGGGAATGACTATGGCTACACCTTC. Its translation: CAWSVQGNDYGYTF.

The chain links TRBV28 to TRBJ1-1; possibly TRBD1 for D (5 bases). The CDR3 has 10 amino acids. Germline loops: CDR1 MDHEN, CDR2 SYDVKM. V lost 7 bases to trimming and J lost 11 bases, with 11 bases between them. The CDR3 nucleotides read TGTGCCAGCATGGGGGGTCTGGCTTTCTTT. This sequence encodes CASMGGLAFF.

A single count supports this clone. The rearrangement links TRBV5-1 to TRBJ2-1; D remains unclear. The V and J ends lost 0 bases and 8 bases respectively, with 6 bases between them. The CDR3 runs 12 residues. Germline CDR1 is SGHRS and CDR2 is YFSETQ. The CDR3 here is CASSLGIHEQFF. The DNA of the CDR3 is TGCGCCAGCAGCTTGGGTATCCATGAGCAGTTCTTC.

This clone was recorded only once. The gene calls are TRBV2 and TRBJ1-5; 8 nucleotides agree with TRBD1. The germline V gene has CDR1 SNHLY and CDR2 FYNNEI. With V trimmed by 6 bases and J by 6 bases, 10 bases remained unmatched. This CDR3 spans 15 amino acids. The CDR3 DNA sequence: TGTGCCAGCAGCCCTAACGGACAGGGTATTCAGCCCCAGCATTTT. Translating it yields CASSPNGQGIQPQHF.

The chain recombines TRBV7-8 with TRBJ2-1, with a possible D match to TRBD1 (6 bases). Looked up from germline, CDR1 is SGHVS and CDR2 is FQNEAQ. This CDR3 region has 13 residues. Trimming shortened V by 10 bases and J by 0 bases, and 10 bases separated the two germline ends. CDR3 protein: CANRQVSYNEQFF. In DNA, the CDR3 is TGTGCCAACCGACAGGTCTCCTACAATGAGCAGTTCTTC.

V usage is TRBV5-4 and J usage is TRBJ1-1; 7 bases are a match to TRBD1. The germline CDR1 and CDR2 sequences are SGHNT and YYREEE (reference sequence). V lost 3 bases to trimming and J lost 1 base; unmatched junction nucleotides: 6. The CDR3 totals 15 residues. The CDR3 is CASSWRGGGNTEAFF. As DNA, the CDR3 is TGTGCCAGCAGCTGGCGAGGGGGCGGGAACACTGAAGCTTTCTTT. Supplemented by reference TRBV5-4 and TRBJ1-1, the full variable domain reads ETGVTQSPTHLIKTRGQQVTLRCSSQSGHNTVSWYQQALGQGPQFIFQYYREEENGRGNFPPRFSGLQFPNYSSELNVNALELDDSALYLCASSWRGGGNTEAFFGQGTRLTVV.

The rearrangement uses TRBV10-3 and TRBJ2-1; TRBD2 aligns across 13 bases. CDR3 length equals 16 residues. V lost 4 bases to trimming and J lost 1 base; unmatched junction nucleotides: 1. CDR1 is ENHRY and CDR2 is SYGVKD in the germline V gene. The CDR3 coding sequence is TGTGCCATCAGTGGACTAGCGGGAGGATCCTACAATGAGCAGTTCTTC. Its translation: CAISGLAGGSYNEQFF.

This clone was seen once. The chain has TRBV6-5 and TRBJ2-5, with 8 bases matching TRBD2. Germline V lookup: CDR1 MNHEY, CDR2 SVGAGI. The V gene end was trimmed by 2 bases and the J gene end by 5 bases; junction bases not matched to a gene: 10. This CDR3 region has 16 residues. Here the CDR3 DNA reads TGTGCCAGCAGTTACCCGGGAGGGGGGGCGATGGAGACCCAGTACTTC. The encoded protein is CASSYPGGGAMETQYF.

The chain combines TRBV6-5 with TRBJ1-1; D is possibly TRBD1 (6 bases). CDR1 is MNHEY, CDR2 SVGAGI, per germline. CDR3 length: 13 amino acids. V dropped 7 bases and J dropped 2 bases, with 11 bases sitting between them. CDR3 in DNA: TGTGCCAGCAAAAGGACAGCCAACACTGAAGCTTTCTTT. Its protein is CASKRTANTEAFF.

The V call is TRBV2, the J call TRBJ1-2; TRBD1 aligns across 8 bases. V shed 10 bases and J 2 bases; nucleotides not matched to a gene: 9. Germline loops: CDR1 SNHLY, CDR2 FYNNEI. The length of the CDR3 is 14 residues. The CDR3: CAKVSQGANYGYTF. The CDR3 nucleotides read TGTGCCAAAGTCAGCCAGGGGGCGAACTATGGCTACACCTTC.

The chain joins TRBV20-1 to TRBJ2-7, with 9 nucleotides matching TRBD2. CDR1 and CDR2 (germline): DFQATT, SNEGSKA (reference sequence). The CDR3 contains 11 residues. Trimming at V came to 3 bases and at J to 6 bases, leaving 0 bases not matched to a gene. CDR3 sequence: CSASSGSEQYF. The CDR3 DNA reads as TGCAGTGCTAGTAGCGGGAGCGAGCAGTACTTC.

CDR3 sequence reads: CASSLGDDRGNTIYF. The CDR3 bases are TGTGCCAGCAGCTTAGGGGATGACAGGGGCAACACCATATATTTT. The chain links TRBV11-2 to TRBJ1-3; 8 bases match TRBD1. Germline assignment: CDR1 SGHAT and CDR2 FQNNGV. Trimming removed 1 base from V and 7 bases from J; junction bases left unmatched: 6. The CDR3 has 15 amino acids.

This sequence joins TRBV28 and TRBJ1-1; D is possibly TRBD1 (5 bases). Germline V gene data show CDR1 as MDHEN and CDR2 as SYDVKM. The CDR3 consists of 16 residues. The V and J ends lost 7 bases and 3 bases respectively, with 21 bases between them. The CDR3 coding sequence is TGTGCCAGCACCGATTATGGGGCGTGGGGGGACACTGAAGCTTTCTTT. Amino acid sequence: CASTDYGAWGDTEAFF.

The chain is built from TRBV6-4 and TRBJ2-7, with 8 bases matching TRBD1. Per the germline V gene, CDR1 is MRHNA and CDR2 is SNTAGT. The CDR3 has 15 amino acids. The V gene end was trimmed by 4 bases and the J gene end by 2 bases; junction bases not matched to a gene: 7. DNA of the CDR3: TGTGCCAGCAGTGCTTCGGCGGGACAGGCCTACGAGCAGTACTTC. Amino acids: CASSASAGQAYEQYF.

This clone was detected only once. This chain joins TRBV6-5 and TRBJ1-3, with D perhaps TRBD1 (5 bases). Trimming took 8 bases from V and 11 from J, leaving 13 bases between them. The CDR3 extends over 11 amino acids. Per the germline V gene, CDR1 is MNHEY and CDR2 is SVGAGI. Here the CDR3 reads CASGLGGAIYF. In DNA, the CDR3 is TGTGCCAGCGGCTTGGGGGGGGCCATATATTTT.

The chain links TRBV7-2 to TRBJ2-7, with TRBD2 matching 7 bases. This CDR3 is 14 amino acids long. Trimming at V came to 3 bases and at J to 2 bases, leaving 4 bases not matched to a gene. Germline loops: CDR1 SGHTA, CDR2 FQGNSA. This CDR3 reads CASSFLADAYEQYF. Here the CDR3 DNA reads TGTGCCAGCAGCTTCCTAGCGGATGCCTACGAGCAGTACTTC.